This T cell receptor beta chain was sequenced for a study of blood T cell repertoires in COVID-19. About the research overall: There were acute and convalescent COVID-19 samples, and they came from the United States, Italy and Spain. The analysed material was cDNA or gDNA that came from T cells, B-cell-depleted T cells, or PBMCs.

The CDR3 consists of 14 residues. V lost 2 bases, J lost 8 bases, and 10 bases lay in between. Germline CDR1 and CDR2: SGHVT and SQSDAQ. Under the authors' procedure: Estimation of nucleated cell counts relied on the amplification of reference gene primers. Sequencing was performed with immunoSEQ multiplex PCR; in TCRdb, only in-frame clones are kept and a portion is missing. V, J and clone size are those of that table, while D and trimming were read from the DNA. The table has tens of thousands of clones, roughly 80% seen once. This clonotype was sampled from an elderly woman with acute or convalescent COVID-19. The sample consisted of peripheral blood. The V and J genes are TRBV7-4 and TRBJ1-6, with D perhaps matching TRBD1 (5 bases). CDR3 sequence: CASSLRQGYSPLHF. The DNA for the CDR3 is TGTGCCAGCAGCTTAAGGCAGGGTTATTCACCCCTCCACTTT. The complete variable domain, with remaining parts taken from reference TRBV7-4 and TRBJ1-6, reads GAGVSQSPRYKVAKRGRDVALRCDSISGHVTLYWYRQTLGQGSEVLTYSQSDAQRDKSGRPSGRFSAERPERSVSTLKIQRTEQGDSAVYLCASSLRQGYSPLHFGNGTRLTVT.